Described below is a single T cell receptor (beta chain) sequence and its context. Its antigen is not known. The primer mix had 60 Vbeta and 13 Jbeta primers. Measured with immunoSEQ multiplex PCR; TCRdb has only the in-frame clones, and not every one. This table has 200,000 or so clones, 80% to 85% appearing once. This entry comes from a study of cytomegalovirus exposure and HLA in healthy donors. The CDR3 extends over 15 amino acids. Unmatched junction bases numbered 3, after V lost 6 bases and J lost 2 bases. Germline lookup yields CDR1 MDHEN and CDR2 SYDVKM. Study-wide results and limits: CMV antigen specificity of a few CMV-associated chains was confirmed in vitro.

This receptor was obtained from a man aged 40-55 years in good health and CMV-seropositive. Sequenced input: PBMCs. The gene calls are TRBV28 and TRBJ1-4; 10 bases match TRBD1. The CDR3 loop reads CASSRTGGTNEKLFF. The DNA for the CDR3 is TGTGCCAGCAGCAGGACAGGGGGGACTAATGAAAAACTGTTTTTT.